The sequence of this T cell receptor (beta chain) was determined in a study of identical twins. This clonotype showed up just a few times. From germline, CDR1 is MDHEN and CDR2 SYDVKM. The CDR3 is 12 residues long. V was trimmed by 3 bases and J by 10 bases, leaving 12 bases between them. TCRdb reprocessed the 5' RACE reads with MiXCR, giving one entry per CDR3 protein. The table has roughly 1.6 million distinct CDR3 sequences, about 32% seen once. Sequencing was performed on cord blood. The source is a newborn girl in good health. J is TRBJ1-2 and V is TRBV28; D not resolved. The CDR3, as DNA: TGTGCCAGCAGTTTTTTGGGCGCTGCCTACACCTTC. It yields the protein CASSFLGAAYTF.